A single count supports the clone carrying this TCR beta chain. The germline gives CDR1 MGHDK, CDR2 SYGVNS. V lost 6 bases and J lost 3; bases outside the gene matches: 0. This CDR3 is built from 12 residues. The data derive from a study of lymphopenia after photon versus proton radiotherapy. Clones were read by immunoSEQ multiplex PCR, and TCRdb kept only the in-frame ones, dropping some. The sample contains fewer than 50,000 clones, 65% to 90% of which appear only once. The starting material was peripheral blood, obtained from a patient treated with photon-based radiotherapy. This sequence originates from a man aged 35 to 55 with gastric cancer. The chain has TRBV25-1 and TRBJ1-1; 8 bases align to TRBD1. The DNA for the CDR3 is TGTGCCAGCAGACAGGGGGACACTGAAGCTTTCTTT. Translation gives CASRQGDTEAFF.